Presented here are 26 T cell receptor beta chains from one specimen sequenced in a study of T cell repertoires in ileal Crohn's disease (dated by TCRdb to the late 2010s). Library generation was performed with the immunoSEQ multiplex PCR assay. TCRdb's version of the immuneACCESS table is confined to in-frame rearrangements and falls short of the full clone set. An unresolved V gene accounts for under half of the shortfall where checked; the remainder is of unknown origin. In all, the sample holds about 9,600 clones, and about 80% of those were seen once. The top ten clonotypes cover 25% of the sample. The sequencing input was ileal tissue. The origin of the receptors is an adult with Crohn's disease.

The CDR3 DNA follows: TGCGCCAGCAGCTTGGCCAGGGGCGAAATCTATGGCTACACCTTC. Translation: CASSLARGEIYGYTF. The chain uses TRBV5-1 and TRBJ1-2, with a tentative D call TRBD1 (6 bases). This CDR3 has 15 residues. Germline V lookup: CDR1 SGHRS, CDR2 YFSETQ. Trimming cost V 0 bases and J 4 bases, with 13 bases left between them.

The chain links TRBV19 to TRBJ1-5, with 8 bases aligning to TRBD1. This CDR3 contains 17 residues. V was pared by 1 base and J by 4 bases, with 9 bases of the junction left unmatched. CDR1 LNHDA and CDR2 SQIVND come from the germline V gene (reference sequence). CDR3 region: CASSIVQGARFNQPQHF. The DNA of the CDR3 is TGTGCCAGTAGTATAGTTCAGGGGGCTCGGTTTAATCAGCCCCAGCATTTT.

The rearrangement uses TRBV5-1 and TRBJ1-5, with a weak D call TRBD1 (5 bases). CDR1 and CDR2 (germline): SGHRS, YFSETQ. Deletions cut 5 bases from V and 2 bases from J, with 14 bases between. CDR3 length: 15 amino acids. The DNA for the CDR3 is TGCGCCAGCAGAATTGCTCTAGGGGGCAATCAGCCCCAGCATTTT. It translates to CASRIALGGNQPQHF.

This clone qualifies as medium-sized. The chain combines TRBV5-5 with TRBJ1-4; no firm D call. Trimming stripped 0 bases from V and 5 bases from J, with 5 bases between. This CDR3 region has 13 residues. Germline CDR1 reads SGHKS; CDR2 reads YYEKEE (reference sequence). The DNA of the CDR3 is TGTGCCAGCAGCTTGGACCTAAATGAAAAACTGTTTTTT. Translated: CASSLDLNEKLFF.

The sample holds one count of this clone. The chain carries TRBV28 and TRBJ2-7, with D tentatively TRBD2 (6 bases). CDR1 and CDR2 (germline): MDHEN, SYDVKM. The CDR3 length is 16 residues. Trimming took 6 bases from V and 0 from J, leaving 18 bases between them. The CDR3 sequence is CASSGLRISYSYEQYF. CDR3 bases: TGTGCCAGCAGCGGACTACGGATATCGTACTCCTACGAGCAGTACTTC.

J is TRBJ2-4 and V is TRBV7-2; D perhaps matches TRBD1 (5 bases). Germline CDR1 SGHTA, CDR2 FQGNSA. This CDR3 comprises 17 residues. V dropped 1 base and J dropped 0 bases, with 13 bases sitting between them. CDR3 sequence: CASSLGGWGLAKNIQYF. The CDR3 nucleotides read TGTGCCAGCAGCTTAGGGGGATGGGGCTTAGCCAAAAACATTCAGTACTTC.

This clone has just a few counts. The chain carries TRBV7-4 and TRBJ1-2; D is unclear. This CDR3 contains 14 residues. V was shortened by 5 bases and J by 1 base, with 11 bases between the two germline ends. Germline V CDR1 and CDR2: SGHVT, SQSDAQ. The CDR3 DNA is TGTGCCAGCAGCCCAGGTGGGAGTAACTATGGCTACACCTTC. Protein: CASSPGGSNYGYTF.

The chain employs TRBV2 and TRBJ2-7; TRBD1 aligns across 9 bases. The CDR3 is 13 residues long. The V gene end was trimmed by 7 bases and the J gene end by 4 bases; junction bases not matched to a gene: 5. Germline CDR1 is SNHLY and CDR2 is FYNNEI. The CDR3 protein is CASKWTGEYEQYF. CDR3 in DNA: TGTGCCAGCAAGTGGACAGGGGAGTACGAGCAGTACTTC.

V gene TRBV7-2 combines with J gene TRBJ2-7; TRBD1 agrees at 8 bases. The CDR3 consists of 16 residues. V lost 3 bases to trimming and J lost 0 bases; unmatched junction nucleotides: 7. Germline V gene lookup returns CDR1 SGHTA and CDR2 FQGNSA. CDR3 region: CASSFSGTGGSYEQYF. Written as DNA, the CDR3 is TGTGCCAGCAGCTTCTCCGGGACAGGCGGCTCCTACGAGCAGTACTTC.

V is TRBV30 and J is TRBJ2-1; TRBD2 matches 8 bases. This CDR3 comprises 14 residues. Germline values: CDR1 GTSNPN, CDR2 SVGIG (reference sequence). After removal of 4 bases from V and 7 bases from J, the junction contained 9 bases not matched to a gene. CDR3 nucleotide sequence: TGTGCCTGGAATAGCGGGGAGGCTGGAAATGAGCAGTTCTTC. Translating gives CAWNSGEAGNEQFF.

The V gene is TRBV6-6, the J gene TRBJ1-1, with a possible D match to TRBD1 (5 bases). The CDR3 contains 14 residues. Trimming took 8 bases from V and 0 from J, leaving 13 bases between them. Per the germline V gene, CDR1 is MNHNY and CDR2 is SVGAGI (reference sequence). The chain's CDR3 is CASVADSVNTEAFF. The CDR3 region has the DNA TGTGCCAGCGTAGCCGACAGTGTGAACACTGAAGCTTTCTTT.

V and J are TRBV30 and TRBJ2-5; no reliable D call. This CDR3 spans 14 amino acids. Germline V lookup: CDR1 GTSNPN, CDR2 SVGIG (reference sequence). Trimming cost V 5 bases and J 0 bases, with 13 bases left between them. CDR3 nucleotide sequence: TGTGCCTGGGGAGCACCCTACCACCAAGAGACCCAGTACTTC. Translation: CAWGAPYHQETQYF.

The chain has TRBV30 and TRBJ1-4; a possible D gene is TRBD1 (6 bases). Trimming took 0 bases from V and 7 from J, leaving 12 bases between them. Per germline, CDR1 GTSNPN and CDR2 SVGIG (reference sequence). The CDR3 covers 14 residues. In DNA form, the CDR3 reads TGTGCCTGGAGTGTCCGCGGGGGCAGTGAAAAACTGTTTTTT. The encoded protein is CAWSVRGGSEKLFF.

This rearrangement joins TRBV6-1 to TRBJ1-4; tentative D call: TRBD1 (6 bases). Germline CDR1 MNHNS, CDR2 SASEGT. V shed 3 bases and J shed 7 bases, with 12 bases lying between them. This CDR3 is built from 14 residues. In nucleotides, the CDR3 is TGTGCCAGCAGTGAGGACAGACGCGGTGAAAAACTGTTTTTT. Translated, it gives CASSEDRRGEKLFF.

This clone showed up just a few times. This chain connects TRBV27 to TRBJ2-1; no reliable D call. CDR3 length: 11 residues. Trimming took 3 bases from V and 9 from J, leaving 6 bases between them. The V gene's germline CDR1 is MNHEY and CDR2 SMNVEV (reference sequence). Here the CDR3 DNA reads TGTGCCAGCAGTTTCGGAGCTGAGCAGTTCTTC. Encoded protein: CASSFGAEQFF.

The chain joins TRBV7-2 to TRBJ1-1, with D possibly matching TRBD1 (5 bases). Germline V CDR1 and CDR2: SGHTA, FQGNSA. This CDR3 has 14 residues. The ends were cut back, 1 base at V and 4 bases at J, with 10 bases in the middle. CDR3 sequence: CASSLEQRGTEAFF. The CDR3, as DNA: TGTGCCAGCAGCTTAGAGCAAAGGGGCACTGAAGCTTTCTTT.

The chain recombines TRBV5-1 with TRBJ2-5, with D maybe TRBD2 (5 bases). Trimming shortened V by 1 base and J by 5 bases, and 15 bases separated the two germline ends. The CDR3 covers 15 residues. Looked up from germline, CDR1 is SGHRS and CDR2 is YFSETQ. Here the CDR3 DNA reads TGCGCCAGCAGCTTGCGTCGGTCCCGAGGGGAGACCCAGTACTTC. It codes for CASSLRRSRGETQYF.

V gene TRBV2 combines with J gene TRBJ2-3; TRBD2 matches at 11 bases. Germline trimming cut 7 bases from V and 3 bases from J; bases unmatched to any gene: 9. Germline values: CDR1 SNHLY, CDR2 FYNNEI. The CDR3 runs 16 residues. CDR3 coding DNA: TGTGCCAGCATCCCCGTAGCGGGAGGGGGTACAGATACGCAGTATTTT. Translating gives CASIPVAGGGTDTQYF. Drawing the rest from reference TRBV2 and TRBJ2-3, the complete variable domain is EPEVTQTPSHQVTQMGQEVILRCVPISNHLYFYWYRQILGQKVEFLVSFYNNEISEKSEIFDDQFSVERPDGSNFTLKIRSTKLEDSAMYFCASIPVAGGGTDTQYFGPGTRLTVL.

The rearrangement uses TRBV7-2 and TRBJ2-3; D is unresolved. This CDR3 region has 14 residues. Trimming left V 1 base short and J 0 bases short, with 5 bases between. Germline lookup yields CDR1 SGHTA and CDR2 FQGNSA. The CDR3: CASSLGHSTDTQYF. In DNA, the CDR3 is TGTGCCAGCAGCTTAGGACACAGCACAGATACGCAGTATTTT.

The rearrangement joins TRBV5-1 to TRBJ1-1; TRBD1 might be the D (6 bases). Germline V gene sequence: CDR1 SGHRS, CDR2 YFSETQ. Trimming removed 4 bases from V and 1 base from J, with 11 bases in between. This CDR3 comprises 14 residues. Written as DNA, the CDR3 is TGCGCCAGCAGCAAGAGGACAGAGAACACTGAAGCTTTCTTT. Residues: CASSKRTENTEAFF.

The V call is TRBV11-3, the J call TRBJ2-3, with D unclear. CDR1 and CDR2 (germline): SGHNT, YENEEA. This CDR3 has 14 amino acids. Trimming left V 4 bases short and J 0 bases short, with 8 bases between. The CDR3 loop reads CASSSGASTDTQYF. The DNA of the CDR3 is TGTGCCAGCAGCTCCGGTGCTAGCACAGATACGCAGTATTTT. Supplemented by reference TRBV11-3 and TRBJ2-3, the full variable domain reads EAGVVQSPRYKIIEKKQPVAFWCNPISGHNTLYWYLQNLGQGPELLIRYENEEAVDDSQLPKDRFSAERLKGVDSTLKIQPAELGDSAVYLCASSSGASTDTQYFGPGTRLTVL.

The V call is TRBV19, the J call TRBJ2-7; no reliable D call. This CDR3 is built from 12 residues. Germline CDR1 and CDR2: LNHDA and SQIVND (reference sequence). V was shortened by 2 bases and J by 5 bases, with 7 bases between the two germline ends. CDR3 nucleotides: TGTGCCAGTAGTATATCCACTAACGAGCAGTACTTC. Translation: CASSISTNEQYF.

The chain combines TRBV19 with TRBJ1-2; 8 bases agree with TRBD1. Germline CDR1 LNHDA, CDR2 SQIVND (reference sequence). This CDR3 has 13 residues. With V trimmed by 5 bases and J by 6 bases, 5 bases remained unmatched. The CDR3: CASSFGQGDGYTF. DNA of the CDR3: TGTGCCAGTAGTTTCGGACAGGGTGATGGCTACACCTTC.

This clone was observed a single time. The V and J genes are TRBV7-9 and TRBJ1-6, with D maybe TRBD1 (5 bases). V was shortened by 6 bases and J by 7 bases, with 13 bases between the two germline ends. This CDR3 region has 14 residues. CDR1 SEHNR and CDR2 FQNEAQ come from the germline V gene (reference sequence). The CDR3 protein is CASSPDRPNSPLHF. Here the CDR3 DNA reads TGTGCCAGCAGTCCCGACAGACCCAATTCACCCCTCCACTTT.

The chain is built from TRBV19 and TRBJ1-1; TRBD1 matches at 8 bases. The V and J ends lost 8 bases and 5 bases, in that order; junction bases with no gene match: 1. The CDR3 runs to 11 residues. CDR1 LNHDA and CDR2 SQIVND come from the germline V gene (reference sequence). CDR3 coding DNA: TGTGCCAGTCACAGGGGGACTGAAGCTTTCTTT. It encodes CASHRGTEAFF.

This clone came up a few times. The rearrangement links TRBV5-6 to TRBJ2-5; tentative D call: TRBD1 (6 bases). Trimming cost V 2 bases and J 1 base, with 15 bases left between them. CDR1 is SGHDT and CDR2 is YYEEEE in the germline V gene. This CDR3 is 16 amino acids long. The CDR3 sequence is CASSLISGALQETQYF. Here the CDR3 DNA reads TGTGCCAGCAGCTTAATTTCAGGGGCCCTCCAAGAGACCCAGTACTTC.